This TCR beta chain was sequenced in a study of blood T cells in healthy people across ages. Then a second PCR, running roughly 6 to 11 cycles, was carried out with a sample-barcoded 5' primer and a J-beta primer mix. TCRdb redid the calling of the 5' RACE reads with MiXCR, one entry per CDR3 protein. The repertoire holds about 1.1 million distinct CDR3 sequences, with approximately 38% as singletons. The CDR3 is 16 residues long. Germline assignment: CDR1 SGHVS and CDR2 FQNEAQ. Trimming removed 5 bases from V and 2 bases from J; junction bases left unmatched: 9. A word on this clonotype: Its target is not known.

Points from the study as a whole: Among T cells, TCR beta diversity per million cells dropped roughly linearly as age rose. Any changes in expanded clonotypes were possibly confounded, as donor CMV status remained unknown. Compared with aged donors, long-lived donors showed fewer expanded clones, suggesting selection. The study found TCR beta diversity correlated strongly with naive T cell percentage.

Sequencing input: blood. The chain combines TRBV7-8 with TRBJ1-2; TRBD1 aligns across 9 bases. The origin of this receptor is a man younger than 30 in good health. In DNA, the CDR3 is TGTGCCAGCAGCATCGGGACAGGGCGTCAGAACTATGGCTACACCTTC. This translates into CASSIGTGRQNYGYTF. Variable domain in full (rest from reference TRBV7-8 and TRBJ1-2): GAGVSQSPRYKVAKRGQDVALRCDPISGHVSLFWYQQALGQGPEFLTYFQNEAQLDKSGLPSDRFFAERPEGSVSTLKIQRTQQEDSAVYLCASSIGTGRQNYGYTFGSGTRLTVV.